The T cell receptor beta chain described here comes from a study of blood T cell repertoires in COVID-19. The overall study: The samples span acute and convalescent COVID-19 from the United States, Italy and Spain.

Here immunoSEQ multiplex PCR was the method, and the copy in TCRdb shows in-frame clones only, minus some. Of 270,000 or so clones listed, 80% to 85% are singletons. This clone was observed a handful of times. The CDR3 spans 18 residues. CDR1 is LGHNA, CDR2 YNFKEQ, per germline. Germline trimming cut 1 base from V and 3 bases from J; bases unmatched to any gene: 10. This receptor was identified in a woman aged 60-70 years with active or convalescent COVID-19. The sequenced material came from peripheral blood. The rearrangement joins TRBV4-2 to TRBJ1-5; the match to TRBD1 covers 9 bases. The CDR3, as DNA: TGTGCCAGCAGCCAAGTCTTCGACAGGGGGGGGGCCAATCAGCCCCAGCATTTT. Translating gives CASSQVFDRGGANQPQHF.